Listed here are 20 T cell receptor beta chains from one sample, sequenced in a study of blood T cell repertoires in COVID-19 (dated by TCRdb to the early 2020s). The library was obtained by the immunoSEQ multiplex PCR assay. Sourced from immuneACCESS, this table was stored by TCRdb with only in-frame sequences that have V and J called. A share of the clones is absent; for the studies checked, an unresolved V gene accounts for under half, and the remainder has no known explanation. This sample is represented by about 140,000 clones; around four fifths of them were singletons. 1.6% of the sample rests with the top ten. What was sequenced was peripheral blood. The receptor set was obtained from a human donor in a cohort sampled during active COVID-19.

CDR3 region: CASSQVDTINEQFF. CDR3 in DNA: TGTGCCAGCAGCCAAGTTGACACGATCAATGAGCAGTTCTTC. The rearrangement joins TRBV14 to TRBJ2-1; D is unclear. Germline V gene data show CDR1 as SGHDN and CDR2 as FVKESK. Deletions cut 1 base from V and 6 bases from J, with 10 bases between. CDR3 length equals 14 residues.

The CDR3 region is CASSFRSGTGGREQYF. The DNA of the CDR3 is TGTGCCAGCAGCTTCCGTTCCGGGACAGGGGGCCGGGAGCAGTACTTC. The rearrangement uses TRBV5-5 and TRBJ2-7; 12 positions match TRBD1. This CDR3 is 16 amino acids long. Germline V gives CDR1 SGHKS, CDR2 YYEKEE (reference sequence). V lost 2 bases, J lost 7 bases, and 10 bases stayed unmatched.

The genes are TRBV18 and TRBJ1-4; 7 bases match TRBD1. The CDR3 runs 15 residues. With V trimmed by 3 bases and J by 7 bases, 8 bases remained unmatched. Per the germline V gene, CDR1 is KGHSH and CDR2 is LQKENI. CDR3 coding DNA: TGTGCCAGCTCACCTAATCACAGGGGTGGTGAAAAACTGTTTTTT. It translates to CASSPNHRGGEKLFF. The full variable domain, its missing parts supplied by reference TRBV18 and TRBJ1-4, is NAGVMQNPRHLVRRRGQEARLRCSPMKGHSHVYWYRQLPEEGLKFMVYLQKENIIDESGMPKERFSAEFPKEGPSILRIQQVVRGDSAAYFCASSPNHRGGEKLFFGSGTQLSVL.

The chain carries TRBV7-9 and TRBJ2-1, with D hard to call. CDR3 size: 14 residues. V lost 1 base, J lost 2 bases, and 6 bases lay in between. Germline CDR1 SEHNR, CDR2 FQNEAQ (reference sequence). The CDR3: CASSLVGPYNEQFF. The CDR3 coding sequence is TGTGCCAGCAGCTTAGTGGGCCCCTACAATGAGCAGTTCTTC.

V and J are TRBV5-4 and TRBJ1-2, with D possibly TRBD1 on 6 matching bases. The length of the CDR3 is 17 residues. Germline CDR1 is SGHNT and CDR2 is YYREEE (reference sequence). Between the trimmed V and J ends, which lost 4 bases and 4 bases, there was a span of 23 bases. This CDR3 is CASSPGGQLIGFYGYTF. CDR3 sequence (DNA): TGTGCCAGCAGCCCTGGCGGACAGCTAATAGGTTTCTATGGCTACACCTTC. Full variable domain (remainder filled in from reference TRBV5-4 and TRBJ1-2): ETGVTQSPTHLIKTRGQQVTLRCSSQSGHNTVSWYQQALGQGPQFIFQYYREEENGRGNFPPRFSGLQFPNYSSELNVNALELDDSALYLCASSPGGQLIGFYGYTFGSGTRLTVV.

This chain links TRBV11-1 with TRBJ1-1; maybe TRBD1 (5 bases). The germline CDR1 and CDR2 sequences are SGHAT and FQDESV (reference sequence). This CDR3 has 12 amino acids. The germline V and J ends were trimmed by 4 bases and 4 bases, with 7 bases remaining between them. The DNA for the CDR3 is TGTGCCAGCAGCTACAGGAGCACTGAAGCTTTCTTT. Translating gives CASSYRSTEAFF.

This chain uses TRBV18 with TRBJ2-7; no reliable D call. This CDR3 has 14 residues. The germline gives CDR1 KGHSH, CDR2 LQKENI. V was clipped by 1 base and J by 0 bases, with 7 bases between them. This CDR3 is CASSPRVSSYEQYF. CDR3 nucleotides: TGTGCCAGCTCACCACGAGTTAGCTCCTACGAGCAGTACTTC.

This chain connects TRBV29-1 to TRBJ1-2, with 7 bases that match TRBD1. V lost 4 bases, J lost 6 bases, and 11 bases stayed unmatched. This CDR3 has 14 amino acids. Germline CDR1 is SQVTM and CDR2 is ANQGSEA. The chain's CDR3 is CSVATGSWVDGYTF. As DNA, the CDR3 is TGCAGCGTTGCGACAGGGTCCTGGGTTGATGGCTACACCTTC.

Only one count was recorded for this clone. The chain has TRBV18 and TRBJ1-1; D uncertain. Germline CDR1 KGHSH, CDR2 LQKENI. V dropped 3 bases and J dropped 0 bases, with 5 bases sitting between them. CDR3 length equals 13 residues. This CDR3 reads CASSPQVNTEAFF. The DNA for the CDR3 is TGTGCCAGCTCACCTCAGGTGAACACTGAAGCTTTCTTT.

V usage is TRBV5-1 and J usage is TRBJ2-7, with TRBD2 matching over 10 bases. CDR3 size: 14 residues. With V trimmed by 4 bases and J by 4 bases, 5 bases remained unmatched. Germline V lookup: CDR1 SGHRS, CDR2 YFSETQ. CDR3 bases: TGCGCCAGCAGCCCCGGGACTAGCGAATACGAGCAGTACTTC. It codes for CASSPGTSEYEQYF.

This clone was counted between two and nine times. The DNA of the CDR3 is TGTGCCAGCTCAACCTGGACTAGCGGGTCCTACAATGAGCAGTTCTTC. Its translation is CASSTWTSGSYNEQFF. The chain has TRBV18 and TRBJ2-1; 11 bases map to TRBD2. This CDR3 contains 16 residues. Germline V gives CDR1 KGHSH, CDR2 LQKENI. The junction had 4 bases not matched to a gene; V was cut back by 5 bases and J by 1 base.

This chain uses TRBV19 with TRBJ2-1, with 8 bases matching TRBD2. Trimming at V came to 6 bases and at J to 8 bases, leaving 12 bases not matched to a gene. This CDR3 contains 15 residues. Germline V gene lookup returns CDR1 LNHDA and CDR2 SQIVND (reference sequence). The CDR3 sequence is CASSDAGLAGYEQFF. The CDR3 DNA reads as TGTGCCAGTAGCGATGCGGGGCTAGCGGGTTATGAGCAGTTCTTC. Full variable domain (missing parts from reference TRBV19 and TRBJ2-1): DGGITQSPKYLFRKEGQNVTLSCEQNLNHDAMYWYRQDPGQGLRLIYYSQIVNDFQKGDIAEGYSVSREKKESFPLTVTSAQKNPTAFYLCASSDAGLAGYEQFFGPGTRLTVL.

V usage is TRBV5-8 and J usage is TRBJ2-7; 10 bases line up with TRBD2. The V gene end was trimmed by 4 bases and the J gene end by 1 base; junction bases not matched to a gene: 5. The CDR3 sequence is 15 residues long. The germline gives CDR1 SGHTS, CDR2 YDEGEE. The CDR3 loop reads CASSAGLALSYEQYF. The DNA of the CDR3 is TGTGCCAGCAGCGCGGGACTAGCGCTTTCCTACGAGCAGTACTTC.

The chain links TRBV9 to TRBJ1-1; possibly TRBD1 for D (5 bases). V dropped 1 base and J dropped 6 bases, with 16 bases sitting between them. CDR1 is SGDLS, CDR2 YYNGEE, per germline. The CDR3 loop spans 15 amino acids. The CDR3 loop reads CASSVRPEGVPEAFF. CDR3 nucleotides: TGTGCCAGCAGCGTAAGGCCGGAAGGGGTGCCTGAAGCTTTCTTT.

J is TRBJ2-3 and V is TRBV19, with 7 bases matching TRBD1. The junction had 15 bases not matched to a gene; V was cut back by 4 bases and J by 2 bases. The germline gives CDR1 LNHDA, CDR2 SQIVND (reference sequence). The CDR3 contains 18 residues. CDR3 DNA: TGTGCCAGTAGTACCGACTATTCCGGGACAGTCCTCACAGATACGCAGTATTTT. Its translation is CASSTDYSGTVLTDTQYF.

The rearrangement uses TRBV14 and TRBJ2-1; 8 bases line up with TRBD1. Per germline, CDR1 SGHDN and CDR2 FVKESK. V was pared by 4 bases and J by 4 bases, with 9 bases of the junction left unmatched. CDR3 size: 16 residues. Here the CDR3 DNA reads TGTGCCAGCAGCCCAATCGGGACAGGCGGATACAATGAGCAGTTCTTC. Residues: CASSPIGTGGYNEQFF.

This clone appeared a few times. CDR3 amino acids: CASSLGLAGGNEQFF. Written as DNA, the CDR3 is TGTGCCAGCAGCTTAGGGCTAGCGGGAGGGAATGAGCAGTTCTTC. The chain has TRBV11-3 and TRBJ2-1, with 12 bases aligning to TRBD2. From germline, CDR1 is SGHNT and CDR2 YENEEA. This CDR3 is 15 amino acids long. After removal of 1 base from V and 7 bases from J, the junction contained 2 bases not matched to a gene.

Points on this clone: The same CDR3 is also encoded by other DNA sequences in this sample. CDR3 amino acids: CATSDAGQGEVGELFF. CDR3 DNA: TGTGCCACCAGTGACGCGGGACAGGGGGAGGTCGGGGAGCTGTTTTTT. The J gene is TRBJ2-2, the V gene TRBV24-1; 11 bases align to TRBD1. This CDR3 region has 16 residues. V lost 4 bases to trimming and J lost 7 bases; unmatched junction nucleotides: 7. The germline V gene encodes CDR1 KGHDR and CDR2 SFDVKD.

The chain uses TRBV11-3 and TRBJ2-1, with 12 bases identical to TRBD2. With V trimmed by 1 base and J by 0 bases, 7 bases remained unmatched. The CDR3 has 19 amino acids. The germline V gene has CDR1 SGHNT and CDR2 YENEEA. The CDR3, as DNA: TGTGCCAGCAGCTTAGCAGGGACTAGCGGGCGGAGCTCCTACAATGAGCAGTTCTTC. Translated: CASSLAGTSGRSSYNEQFF.

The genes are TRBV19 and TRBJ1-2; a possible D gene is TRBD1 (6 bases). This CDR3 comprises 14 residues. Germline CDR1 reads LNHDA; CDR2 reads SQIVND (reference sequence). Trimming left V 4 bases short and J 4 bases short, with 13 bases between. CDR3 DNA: TGTGCCAGTAGTACCCCGACAGGCAGCTATGGCTACACCTTC. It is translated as CASSTPTGSYGYTF. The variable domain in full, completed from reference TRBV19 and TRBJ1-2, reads DGGITQSPKYLFRKEGQNVTLSCEQNLNHDAMYWYRQDPGQGLRLIYYSQIVNDFQKGDIAEGYSVSREKKESFPLTVTSAQKNPTAFYLCASSTPTGSYGYTFGSGTRLTVV.